These 32 T cell receptor beta chains came from one sample sequenced in a study of T cell responses to AZD1222 COVID-19 vaccine. Profiling relied on immunoSEQ multiplex PCR, and the TCRdb table lists in-frame clones only, not all of them. The sample lists some 170,000 clones; around 89% were seen once. The sample was peripheral blood, taken 28 days after the second dose of the MenACWY control vaccine. The receptors come from an adult who received the MenACWY meningococcal vaccine as a control.

This chain uses TRBV6-5 with TRBJ1-3, with 7 bases fitting TRBD1. This CDR3 is built from 15 residues. The junction had 11 bases not matched to a gene; V was cut back by 8 bases and J by 4 bases. Germline CDR1 reads MNHEY; CDR2 reads SVGAGI. The CDR3 is CASSRGQPDGNTIYF. The CDR3 DNA reads TGTGCCAGCTCCCGGGGACAGCCGGACGGAAACACCATATATTTT.

This sequence joins TRBV10-3 and TRBJ2-5; a possible D gene is TRBD2 (5 bases). The CDR3 contains 13 residues. Germline V gene lookup returns CDR1 ENHRY and CDR2 SYGVKD. The V and J ends lost 6 bases and 3 bases respectively, with 11 bases between them. CDR3 sequence: CAIRGLGKETQYF. The CDR3 region has the DNA TGTGCCATCAGGGGTCTCGGGAAAGAGACCCAGTACTTC.

This rearrangement joins TRBV30 to TRBJ2-6, with D perhaps assigned TRBD1 or TRBD2 (5 bases each). V shed 2 bases and J shed 0 bases, with 8 bases lying between them. This CDR3 spans 15 amino acids. CDR1 and CDR2 from the germline V gene are GTSNPN and SVGIG (reference sequence). This CDR3 reads CAWSLGASGANVLTF. CDR3 in DNA: TGTGCCTGGAGTCTCGGGGCCTCTGGGGCCAACGTCCTGACTTTC.

The chain is built from TRBV3-1 (or the pseudogene TRBV3-2) and TRBJ2-3; either TRBD1 or TRBD2 may supply D (5 bases each). Germline CDR1 LGHDT, CDR2 YNNKEL (reference sequence). The CDR3 consists of 15 residues. The germline V and J ends were trimmed by 1 base and 2 bases, with 10 bases remaining between them. Here the CDR3 reads CASSQVGDPTDTQYF. CDR3 sequence (DNA): TGTGCCAGCAGCCAAGTAGGGGACCCCACAGATACGCAGTATTTT.

The chain recombines TRBV5-8 with TRBJ1-2; D unclear. The germline CDR1 and CDR2 sequences are SGHTS and YDEGEE. Trimming shortened V by 3 bases and J by 8 bases, and 17 bases separated the two germline ends. The CDR3 sequence is 14 residues long. The CDR3 sequence is CASSSLNPLRGYTF. The CDR3 nucleotides read TGTGCCAGCAGCTCGTTAAATCCGCTTCGCGGCTACACCTTC.

This clone came up once. CDR3 in DNA: TGTGCCAGCAGCTTGGTGGGCGGGAGGTCCGCTGGGGAGACCCAGTACTTC. The encoded protein is CASSLVGGRSAGETQYF. The chain uses TRBV5-6 and TRBJ2-5; TRBD2 matches 8 bases. The germline CDR1 and CDR2 sequences are SGHDT and YYEEEE. This CDR3 is built from 17 residues. The V gene end was trimmed by 0 bases and the J gene end by 5 bases; junction bases not matched to a gene: 12.

V gene TRBV29-1 combines with J gene TRBJ1-1; D is possibly TRBD1 (6 bases). In germline, CDR1 is SQVTM, CDR2 ANQGSEA. Trimming stripped 7 bases from V and 7 bases from J, with 13 bases between. The CDR3 is made up of 11 amino acids. The CDR3 DNA is TGCAGCGCTGGGGAGGGGGTTGAAGCTTTCTTT. This codes for CSAGEGVEAFF.

The chain combines TRBV5-1 with TRBJ1-2, with 7 bases that match TRBD1. The CDR3 contains 16 residues. J was trimmed by 5 bases and V by 4 bases; bases with no gene match: 14. CDR1 is SGHRS, CDR2 YFSETQ, per germline. The CDR3 protein is CASSPGGGQRGYGYTF. CDR3 coding DNA: TGCGCCAGCAGCCCCGGAGGGGGACAGAGGGGATATGGCTACACCTTC.

This clone has a handful of counts. The V gene is TRBV28, the J gene TRBJ2-7; D is possibly TRBD2 (6 bases). Germline values: CDR1 MDHEN, CDR2 SYDVKM. This CDR3 is 13 amino acids long. Trimming cost V 3 bases and J 3 bases, with 9 bases left between them. The CDR3 bases are TGTGCCAGCAGTTTCGGGACTTACTACGAGCAGTACTTC. Translating gives CASSFGTYYEQYF.

The V gene is TRBV29-1, the J gene TRBJ1-3; a possible D gene is TRBD1 (5 bases). There are 14 residues in the CDR3. Trimming pared 5 bases from V and 8 bases from J, leaving 19 bases between. Per the germline V gene, CDR1 is SQVTM and CDR2 is ANQGSEA. The CDR3 loop is CSVSRRAPGDTIYF. In nucleotides, the CDR3 is TGCAGCGTTTCTAGGAGGGCCCCGGGGGACACCATATATTTT.

The chain is built from TRBV9 and TRBJ2-1, with 10 positions matching TRBD1. This CDR3 region has 15 residues. From germline, CDR1 is SGDLS and CDR2 YYNGEE. The trim removed 10 bases at V and 5 bases at J, leaving 12 bases unmatched. CDR3 loop: CARTVGDRGNNEQFF. CDR3 sequence (DNA): TGTGCCCGAACAGTGGGGGACAGGGGTAACAATGAGCAGTTCTTC.

This clone was counted a few times. This same CDR3 is encoded by further DNA sequences in the sample. The J gene is TRBJ1-1, the V gene TRBV3-1 (or the pseudogene TRBV3-2), with D hard to call. Trimming removed 3 bases at V and 1 base at J, with 6 bases between. CDR1 LGHDT and CDR2 YNNKEL come from the germline V gene (reference sequence). CDR3 length: 13 residues. The CDR3 spells CASSQGGNTEAFF. The CDR3 nucleotides are TGTGCCAGCAGCCAGGGCGGGAACACTGAAGCTTTCTTT.

V and J are TRBV9 and TRBJ1-2, with D unclear. Germline loops: CDR1 SGDLS, CDR2 YYNGEE. V lost 0 bases to trimming and J lost 6 bases, with 12 bases between them. This CDR3 contains 14 residues. CDR3 sequence reads: CASSVGLALDGYTF. CDR3 sequence (DNA): TGTGCCAGCAGCGTAGGTTTAGCGTTGGATGGCTACACCTTC.

The V call is TRBV3-1 (or the pseudogene TRBV3-2), the J call TRBJ2-1; a possible D gene is TRBD2 (5 bases). Trimming removed 11 bases from V and 8 bases from J, with 10 bases in between. CDR3 length: 10 amino acids. Germline values: CDR1 LGHDT, CDR2 YNNKEL (reference sequence). The CDR3 loop reads CAGPEDEQFF. The CDR3 DNA is TGTGCCGGCCCGGAGGATGAGCAGTTCTTC.

V gene TRBV30 combines with J gene TRBJ1-4, with D possibly being TRBD1 (6 bases). CDR3 length: 13 residues. Deletions cut 4 bases from V and 3 bases from J, with 9 bases between. Germline values: CDR1 GTSNPN, CDR2 SVGIG (reference sequence). The CDR3 loop is CAWTRGANEKLFF. The CDR3 DNA follows: TGTGCCTGGACTAGGGGGGCTAATGAAAAACTGTTTTTT.

The CDR3 DNA is TGTGCCAGCAGATCCCCGTGGACAACCCTAGGGGATGAGCAGTTCTTC. This gives the protein CASRSPWTTLGDEQFF. V is TRBV11-1 and J is TRBJ2-1, with D possibly TRBD1 on 5 matching bases. This CDR3 has 16 residues. Germline CDR1 is SGHAT and CDR2 is FQDESV (reference sequence). Deletions cut 6 bases from V and 8 bases from J, with 23 bases between.

V gene TRBV4-3 combines with J gene TRBJ1-5; D perhaps matches TRBD1 (6 bases). The CDR3 covers 14 residues. Looked up from germline, CDR1 is LGHNA and CDR2 is YSLEER. The V and J ends lost 0 bases and 7 bases respectively, with 10 bases between them. The CDR3 nucleotides read TGCGCCAGCAGCCAAGAACGGGGGCGGCAGCCCCAGCATTTT. Translation: CASSQERGRQPQHF.

The rearrangement uses TRBV18 and TRBJ2-5; TRBD1 might be the D (6 bases). This CDR3 is built from 15 residues. Germline CDR1 is KGHSH and CDR2 is LQKENI. The V gene lost 1 base and the J gene lost 9 bases, with 18 bases spanning the gap. The DNA for the CDR3 is TGTGCCAGCTCACCACAGGGGGACGCCGTTACGTCCCAGTACTTC. This sequence encodes CASSPQGDAVTSQYF.

The chain employs TRBV30 and TRBJ1-5; 7 bases match TRBD1. This CDR3 spans 14 amino acids. The junction had 7 bases not matched to a gene; V was cut back by 1 base and J by 7 bases. Germline V gene lookup returns CDR1 GTSNPN and CDR2 SVGIG (reference sequence). The CDR3 coding sequence is TGTGCCTGGAGTGGACAGGGTGTAGGACAGCCCCAGCATTTT. The encoded protein is CAWSGQGVGQPQHF.

This chain connects TRBV9 to TRBJ1-2; 7 bases map to TRBD1. Germline trimming cut 5 bases from V and 10 bases from J; bases unmatched to any gene: 2. Germline-derived CDR1 and CDR2 are SGDLS and YYNGEE. The CDR3 is 10 residues long. The CDR3 DNA reads TGTGCCAGCAGAGACAGGGACTACACCTTC. Its translation: CASRDRDYTF. Complete variable domain (other parts from reference TRBV9 and TRBJ1-2): DSGVTQTPKHLITATGQRVTLRCSPRSGDLSVYWYQQSLDQGLQFLIQYYNGEERAKGNILERFSAQQFPDLHSELNLSSLELGDSALYFCASRDRDYTFGSGTRLTVV.

V is TRBV30 and J is TRBJ1-2; 9 bases line up with TRBD1. J gave up 7 bases and V 4 bases, and 7 bases lay outside the gene matches. The CDR3 is made up of 13 amino acids. Germline lookup yields CDR1 GTSNPN and CDR2 SVGIG (reference sequence). The CDR3 coding sequence is TGTGCCTGGACGCCAGGACAGGGGTCTGGCTACACCTTC. Translated, it gives CAWTPGQGSGYTF.

The chain joins TRBV27 to TRBJ2-1; D gene unclear. Germline CDR1 and CDR2: MNHEY and SMNVEV (reference sequence). This CDR3 is 15 amino acids long. V was cut by 3 bases and J by 4 bases, with 13 bases left in between. The CDR3 reads CASSFTPRAYNEQFF. CDR3 DNA: TGTGCCAGCAGTTTCACACCCAGAGCTTACAATGAGCAGTTCTTC.

The rearrangement joins TRBV6-2 or TRBV6-3 to TRBJ1-5; a possible D gene is TRBD1 (6 bases). Germline V CDR1 and CDR2: MNHEY, SVGEGT. The V gene lost 5 bases and the J gene lost 3 bases, with 14 bases spanning the gap. This CDR3 has 15 amino acids. The CDR3 sequence: CASSLTGEFNQPQHF. CDR3 DNA: TGTGCCAGCAGTCTGACAGGCGAGTTCAATCAGCCCCAGCATTTT.

This clone appeared once. In nucleotides, the CDR3 is TGTGCCAGCAGTGAGCATCAGCCCCAGCATTTT. It yields the protein CASSEHQPQHF. The gene calls are TRBV6-1 and TRBJ1-5; no clear D gene. Germline V gives CDR1 MNHNS, CDR2 SASEGT. V shed 3 bases and J shed 5 bases, with 2 bases lying between them. This CDR3 has 11 amino acids.

The J gene is TRBJ2-2, the V gene TRBV9, with 8 nucleotides matching TRBD1. CDR1 is SGDLS and CDR2 is YYNGEE in the germline V gene. The CDR3 loop spans 15 amino acids. V lost 2 bases to trimming and J lost 7 bases; unmatched junction nucleotides: 7. The CDR3 DNA reads as TGTGCCAGCAGCGTGGACAGGGCCGATGGCGGGGAGCTGTTTTTT. This gives the protein CASSVDRADGGELFF.

V gene TRBV2 combines with J gene TRBJ1-6, with D possibly being TRBD1 (6 bases). The germline V and J ends were trimmed by 11 bases and 10 bases, with 15 bases remaining between them. Germline CDR1 is SNHLY and CDR2 is FYNNEI. The CDR3 covers 12 residues. For the CDR3, the DNA is TGTGCCGGAACAGGGTATGGATCACCCCTCCACTTT. Amino acids: CAGTGYGSPLHF.

The chain recombines TRBV19 with TRBJ2-1; 12 bases are a match to TRBD2. The germline CDR1 and CDR2 sequences are LNHDA and SQIVND (reference sequence). The length of the CDR3 is 14 residues. J gave up 7 bases and V 5 bases, and 3 bases lay outside the gene matches. This CDR3 reads CASSATSGRNEQFF. Here the CDR3 DNA reads TGTGCCAGTAGTGCCACTAGCGGGAGGAATGAGCAGTTCTTC.

The rearrangement joins TRBV10-1 to TRBJ2-3, with D possibly TRBD2 on 6 matching bases. The V and J ends lost 3 bases and 4 bases respectively, with 11 bases between them. The CDR3 contains 14 residues. Germline values: CDR1 WNHNN, CDR2 SYGVQD (reference sequence). CDR3 nucleotide sequence: TGCGCCAGCAGTGAACCCGGGACTCCAGATACGCAGTATTTT. Protein sequence: CASSEPGTPDTQYF.

V usage is TRBV11-2 and J usage is TRBJ1-2, with 8 positions matching TRBD1. CDR3 size: 15 residues. Looked up from germline, CDR1 is SGHAT and CDR2 is FQNNGV. J lost 2 bases, V lost 5 bases, and 7 bases had no gene match. CDR3 nucleotides: TGTGCCAGCAGCCTAAGACAGGGGTGGAACTATGGCTACACCTTC. Translation: CASSLRQGWNYGYTF.

V gene TRBV10-3 combines with J gene TRBJ2-7, with D perhaps assigned TRBD1 or TRBD2 (5 bases each). The germline V and J ends were trimmed by 3 bases and 2 bases, with 17 bases remaining between them. Per germline, CDR1 ENHRY and CDR2 SYGVKD. The CDR3 has 16 amino acids. The CDR3 is CAISDLGTGRTYEQYF. DNA for the CDR3: TGTGCCATCAGTGATCTCGGGACCGGTAGAACCTACGAGCAGTACTTC.

The chain links TRBV28 to TRBJ1-5; possibly TRBD1 for D (5 bases). This CDR3 is 13 amino acids long. Trimming took 6 bases from V and 6 from J, leaving 12 bases between them. Per germline, CDR1 MDHEN and CDR2 SYDVKM. The DNA of the CDR3 is TGTGCCAGCAGAACCCCGGGGGGTCAGCCCCAGCATTTT. It translates to CASRTPGGQPQHF.

The rearrangement joins TRBV28 to TRBJ1-1; D uncertain. Germline V gives CDR1 MDHEN, CDR2 SYDVKM. The V end lost 4 bases, the J end lost 0 bases, and 12 bases lay between the germline ends. The CDR3 extends over 15 amino acids. The CDR3 protein is CASSSPRDLNTEAFF. The CDR3 DNA sequence: TGTGCCAGCAGTTCCCCCCGGGATCTGAACACTGAAGCTTTCTTT.